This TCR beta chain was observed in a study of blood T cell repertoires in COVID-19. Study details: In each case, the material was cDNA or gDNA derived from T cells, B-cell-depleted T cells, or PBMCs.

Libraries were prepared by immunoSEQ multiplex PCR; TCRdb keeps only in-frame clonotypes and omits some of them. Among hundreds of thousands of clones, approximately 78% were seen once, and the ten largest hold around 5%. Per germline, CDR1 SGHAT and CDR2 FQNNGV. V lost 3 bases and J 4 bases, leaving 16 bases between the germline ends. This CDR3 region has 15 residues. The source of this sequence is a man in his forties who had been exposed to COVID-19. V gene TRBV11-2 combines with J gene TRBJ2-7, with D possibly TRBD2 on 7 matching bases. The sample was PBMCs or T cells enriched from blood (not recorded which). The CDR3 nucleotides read TGTGCCAGCAGCTTTGGGGCGGGGGCAGGGTACGAGCAGTACTTC. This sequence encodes CASSFGAGAGYEQYF.